The source of this T cell receptor beta chain is a study of blood T cell repertoires in COVID-19. For the study at large: Whether acute or convalescent, the COVID-19 samples came from the United States, Italy and Spain. From T cells, B-cell-depleted T cells, or PBMCs came the material, which was cDNA or gDNA.

Trimming at V came to 5 bases and at J to 4 bases, leaving 1 base not matched to a gene. Germline CDR1 reads MDHEN; CDR2 reads SYDVKM. CDR3 length: 12 residues. Authors' analysis steps: For nucleated cells, counts were estimated from reference gene primer amplification. Generated by immunoSEQ multiplex PCR, the TCRdb table keeps only in-frame clones and is missing some. V, J and clone size were drawn from that table, and D and trimming were deduced from the DNA. The sample includes 100,000 to 130,000 clones, 88% seen only once; the top ten take approximately 6.2%. Sequenced material: peripheral blood. The sequence derives from a man aged 50 to 60 with active or convalescent COVID-19. This chain links TRBV28 with TRBJ1-2; 7 positions match TRBD1. The CDR3 loop is CASSRDSYGYTF. The CDR3 DNA reads as TGTGCCAGCAGTCGGGACAGCTATGGCTACACCTTC.